One sample yielded the 23 T cell receptor beta chains listed below, sequenced in a study of cytotoxic CD8 clonotypes in ibrutinib-treated CLL. Here immunoSEQ multiplex PCR was the method, and the copy in TCRdb shows in-frame clones only, minus some. The sample gives about 140,000 clones, less than 95% of which show up once; 10% to 11% is in the top ten. The sequenced sample was PBMCs, obtained after 12 months of ibrutinib treatment. The receptors stem from a human donor with chronic lymphocytic leukemia.

The rearrangement joins TRBV4-3 to TRBJ2-2; 7 nucleotides align to TRBD1. V shed 0 bases and J 1 base; nucleotides not matched to a gene: 2. Per the germline V gene, CDR1 is LGHNA and CDR2 is YSLEER. The CDR3 totals 16 residues. CDR3: CASSQESGGNTGELFF. The DNA for the CDR3 is TGCGCCAGCAGCCAAGAGTCAGGGGGGAACACCGGGGAGCTGTTTTTT.

The count of this clone is one. The gene calls are TRBV19 and TRBJ1-2; TRBD1 is a possible D gene (6 bases). This CDR3 is built from 14 residues. Germline CDR1 and CDR2: LNHDA and SQIVND (reference sequence). V was clipped by 0 bases and J by 3 bases, with 8 bases between them. The CDR3 here is CASSIEGTYYGYTF. CDR3 sequence (DNA): TGTGCCAGTAGTATAGAAGGGACATACTATGGCTACACCTTC.

This rearrangement joins TRBV9 to TRBJ2-7; D gene unclear. V was pared by 0 bases and J by 4 bases, with 8 bases between. The CDR3 is 13 residues long. Germline V lookup: CDR1 SGDLS, CDR2 YYNGEE. CDR3 sequence: CASSVGSEYEQYF. DNA of the CDR3: TGTGCCAGCAGCGTAGGGTCTGAATACGAGCAGTACTTC.

The chain recombines TRBV19 with TRBJ2-7, with a possible D match to TRBD1 (6 bases). Germline lookup yields CDR1 LNHDA and CDR2 SQIVND (reference sequence). The CDR3 runs 14 residues. Trimming left V 0 bases short and J 3 bases short, with 9 bases between. CDR3 DNA: TGTGCCAGTAGTATAGACCAGGGGAACTACGAGCAGTACTTC. Its translation: CASSIDQGNYEQYF.

This clone was recorded a few times. The CDR3 region has the DNA TGTGCCAGCAGCGTAGCCGGGACAGGGGGAAGTGAGCAGTTCTTC. Encoded protein: CASSVAGTGGSEQFF. The chain employs TRBV9 and TRBJ2-1; the match to TRBD1 covers 11 bases. Germline lookup yields CDR1 SGDLS and CDR2 YYNGEE. V dropped 0 bases and J dropped 9; count of bases not matched to a gene: 5. This CDR3 has 15 amino acids. Using reference TRBV9 and TRBJ2-1 for the parts outside the CDR3, the full variable domain is DSGVTQTPKHLITATGQRVTLRCSPRSGDLSVYWYQQSLDQGLQFLIQYYNGEERAKGNILERFSAQQFPDLHSELNLSSLELGDSALYFCASSVAGTGGSEQFFGPGTRLTVL.

The V call is TRBV29-1, the J call TRBJ2-4, with D perhaps TRBD1 or TRBD2 (5 bases each). Trimming took off 2 bases at V and 2 bases at J, with 13 bases between the two ends. Germline V gene lookup returns CDR1 SQVTM and CDR2 ANQGSEA. CDR3 length: 15 residues. The CDR3 DNA follows: TGCAGCGTTGAACTTCGGGACGATCCCAAAAACATTCAGTACTTC. It is translated as CSVELRDDPKNIQYF.

This chain joins TRBV10-1 and TRBJ2-1; D not certain. Trimming shortened V by 2 bases and J by 9 bases, and 11 bases separated the two germline ends. CDR1 and CDR2 (germline): WNHNN, SYGVQD (reference sequence). This CDR3 is 13 amino acids long. The DNA for the CDR3 is TGCGCCAGCAGTGAGAGCCAGCAGGCTGAGCAGTTCTTC. This translates into CASSESQQAEQFF.

This rearrangement joins TRBV10-1 to TRBJ2-7; TRBD2 matches 9 bases. V trimming: 2 bases; J trimming: 2 bases; junction bases outside the gene matches: 7. Germline loops: CDR1 WNHNN, CDR2 SYGVQD (reference sequence). CDR3 length: 16 amino acids. As DNA, the CDR3 is TGCGCCAGCAGTGAGGGTGGAGCGGGAGGAACCTACGAGCAGTACTTC. Translation gives CASSEGGAGGTYEQYF.

This clone showed up just once. V and J are TRBV19 and TRBJ2-1; D is ambiguous. Germline V gene lookup returns CDR1 LNHDA and CDR2 SQIVND (reference sequence). The CDR3 runs 13 residues. The germline V and J ends were trimmed by 4 bases and 5 bases, with 9 bases remaining between them. CDR3 residues: CASSSGRDNEQFF. The CDR3 DNA reads as TGTGCCAGTAGTAGTGGTAGGGACAATGAGCAGTTCTTC. Supplemented by reference TRBV19 and TRBJ2-1, the full variable domain reads DGGITQSPKYLFRKEGQNVTLSCEQNLNHDAMYWYRQDPGQGLRLIYYSQIVNDFQKGDIAEGYSVSREKKESFPLTVTSAQKNPTAFYLCASSSGRDNEQFFGPGTRLTVL.

The chain uses TRBV7-9 and TRBJ2-7; D might be TRBD2 (6 bases). The CDR3 contains 15 residues. CDR1 and CDR2 (germline): SEHNR, FQNEAQ (reference sequence). V was shortened by 5 bases and J by 3 bases, with 17 bases between the two germline ends. The CDR3 is CASSPYQRRDYEQYF. CDR3 nucleotide sequence: TGTGCCAGCAGCCCCTACCAGCGGAGGGACTACGAGCAGTACTTC.

The genes are TRBV7-2 and TRBJ2-5, with D possibly being TRBD1 or TRBD2 (5 bases each). The CDR3 loop spans 13 amino acids. From germline, CDR1 is SGHTA and CDR2 FQGNSA. V lost 6 bases, J lost 4 bases, and 12 bases lay in between. The CDR3 sequence is CASSPPGRETQYF. The CDR3 nucleotides read TGTGCCAGCAGTCCACCAGGGAGAGAGACCCAGTACTTC. Combining the CDR3 with reference TRBV7-2 and TRBJ2-5 gives the whole variable domain GAGVSQSPSNKVTEKGKDVELRCDPISGHTALYWYRQSLGQGLEFLIYFQGNSAPDKSGLPSDRFSAERTGGSVSTLTIQRTQQEDSAVYLCASSPPGRETQYFGPGTRLLVL.

The chain carries TRBV9 and TRBJ2-7; 7 positions match TRBD2. Germline values: CDR1 SGDLS, CDR2 YYNGEE. This CDR3 has 16 residues. The trim removed 0 bases at V and 0 bases at J, leaving 6 bases unmatched. CDR3 nucleotide sequence: TGTGCCAGCAGCGTAGCGGCTAGCGGAAGCTCCTACGAGCAGTACTTC. It is translated as CASSVAASGSSYEQYF.

As to this clone: The sample contains more than one DNA sequence encoding this CDR3. The chain joins TRBV6-5 to TRBJ2-2; no clear D. This CDR3 contains 12 residues. The V end lost 2 bases, the J end lost 4 bases, and 2 bases lay between the germline ends. The V gene's germline CDR1 is MNHEY and CDR2 SVGAGI. The CDR3 DNA reads TGTGCCAGCAGTTACCGCACCGGGGAGCTGTTTTTT. It translates to CASSYRTGELFF.

This clone occurred a few times. The chain is built from TRBV9 and TRBJ2-1, with no clear D. This CDR3 spans 11 amino acids. The V gene's germline CDR1 is SGDLS and CDR2 YYNGEE. V lost 0 bases, J lost 9 bases, and 4 bases lay in between. DNA of the CDR3: TGTGCCAGCAGCGTAGAGGGTGAGCAGTTCTTC. Amino acid sequence: CASSVEGEQFF.

The chain carries TRBV19 and TRBJ2-5, with 7 nucleotides matching TRBD1. Germline V gene sequence: CDR1 LNHDA, CDR2 SQIVND (reference sequence). CDR3 size: 16 residues. The J segment lost 4 bases and the V segment lost 1 base, leaving 9 bases of the junction unmatched. Here the CDR3 reads CASSIGVTGERETQYF. The CDR3 DNA is TGTGCCAGTAGTATAGGGGTCACAGGGGAGCGAGAGACCCAGTACTTC.

This sequence joins TRBV10-3 and TRBJ1-2; no definite D call. V shed 6 bases and J shed 8 bases, with 22 bases lying between them. The CDR3 spans 15 residues. Per germline, CDR1 ENHRY and CDR2 SYGVKD. CDR3 sequence reads: CAISGDHGRDGGYTF. The CDR3 nucleotides read TGTGCCATCAGCGGGGATCATGGGAGGGATGGAGGCTACACCTTC.

This clone was observed a single time. The rearrangement uses TRBV25-1 and TRBJ2-7; D might be TRBD1 (5 bases). Trimming took off 2 bases at V and 3 bases at J, with 17 bases between the two ends. Germline-derived CDR1 and CDR2 are MGHDK and SYGVNS. The CDR3 is 16 amino acids. CDR3 DNA sequence: TGTGCCAGCAGTGAACAGGGCATACCGCGACACTACGAGCAGTACTTC. Translated, it gives CASSEQGIPRHYEQYF.

The genes are TRBV7-9 and TRBJ1-2; 7 nucleotides match TRBD1. Germline trimming cut 0 bases from V and 4 bases from J; bases unmatched to any gene: 8. The CDR3 consists of 16 residues. CDR1 and CDR2 from the germline V gene are SEHNR and FQNEAQ (reference sequence). The CDR3 DNA sequence: TGTGCCAGCAGCTTAGCGTTTGCCCGGACAGGCTATGGCTACACCTTC. Amino acids: CASSLAFARTGYGYTF.

This chain connects TRBV29-1 to TRBJ2-4; 7 bases are a match to TRBD1. CDR3 size: 15 residues. Per germline, CDR1 SQVTM and CDR2 ANQGSEA. Trimming removed 0 bases from V and 0 bases from J; junction bases left unmatched: 2. The CDR3 nucleotides read TGCAGCGTTGAAGAGGGACAGTTAGCCAAAAACATTCAGTACTTC. Translation: CSVEEGQLAKNIQYF.

This chain joins TRBV5-1 and TRBJ2-7; maybe TRBD1 (6 bases). The CDR3 runs to 16 residues. Germline CDR1 SGHRS, CDR2 YFSETQ. V shed 4 bases and J shed 2 bases, with 19 bases lying between them. CDR3 bases: TGCGCCAGCAGCAAAACACAGGGCGCCTTTCCCTACGAGCAGTACTTC. Translating it yields CASSKTQGAFPYEQYF.

This clone has just one count. The rearrangement links TRBV5-1 to TRBJ1-4, with 9 nucleotides matching TRBD1. From germline, CDR1 is SGHRS and CDR2 YFSETQ. V was clipped by 4 bases and J by 7 bases; unmatched bases: 5. CDR3 size: 14 residues. CDR3 in DNA: TGCGCCAGCAGCCCCGGGACAGGGTTTGAAAAACTGTTTTTT. Residues: CASSPGTGFEKLFF.

This chain connects TRBV2 to TRBJ2-7, with TRBD2 matching over 8 bases. Unmatched junction bases numbered 6, after V lost 2 bases and J lost 0 bases. The CDR3 covers 16 residues. Germline CDR1 and CDR2: SNHLY and FYNNEI. CDR3 nucleotides: TGTGCCAGCAGTGAAAGCCGGCTAGCGGGCTCCTACGAGCAGTACTTC. Translated, it gives CASSESRLAGSYEQYF.

The chain carries TRBV30 and TRBJ2-1; D is unresolved. V gave up 2 bases and J gave up 3 bases, with 11 bases separating them. The CDR3 sequence is 14 residues long. Germline V CDR1 and CDR2: GTSNPN, SVGIG (reference sequence). This CDR3 is CAWSRSTLYNEQFF. DNA of the CDR3: TGTGCCTGGAGTCGATCTACCCTCTACAATGAGCAGTTCTTC.